This is a list of T cell receptor beta chains from one sample in a study of shared clonotypes between healthy human individuals. TCRdb keeps only in-frame clones here, not all; method: immunoSEQ multiplex PCR. Of 1,400,000 or so clones in the sample, approximately 98.5% were seen once. Sequenced input: naive CD4+ T cells sorted from blood. These receptors were collected from a man under 40 in good health. The CDR3 runs from the conserved cysteine through the conserved F or W. The D gene is left open where the match is weak. Rows may omit the clone size; those that give it use once, few, many or a size class.

v_call,cdr3_length,clone_size,j_call,d_call,cdr3_aa,cdr3_nt
TRBV5-4,15,-,TRBJ1-2,-,CASSPKAGKNYGYTF,TGTGCCAGCAGCCCGAAAGCGGGCAAAAACTATGGCTACACCTTC
TRBV5-1,17,-,TRBJ2-1,TRBD2,CASTLPSAGASYNEQFF,TGCGCCAGCACCCTCCCGTCCGCGGGAGCCTCCTACAATGAGCAGTTCTTC
TRBV18,14,-,TRBJ1-5,TRBD1,CASSGQGWDQPQHF,TGTGCCAGCTCGGGACAGGGGTGGGATCAGCCCCAGCATTTT
TRBV27,17,-,TRBJ2-1,TRBD2,CASYPAGLTHSYNEQFF,TGTGCCAGCTACCCAGCGGGACTTACCCATTCCTACAATGAGCAGTTCTTC
TRBV30,13,-,TRBJ1-2,-,CAWTSNRIYGYTF,TGTGCCTGGACTAGCAATCGGATCTATGGCTACACCTTC
TRBV6-5,12,-,TRBJ2-7,TRBD1,CASSTGGYEQYF,TGTGCCAGCAGTACAGGGGGGTACGAGCAGTACTTC
TRBV11-3,13,-,TRBJ2-1,-,CASSNQGHNEQFF,TGTGCCAGCAGTAATCAGGGTCACAATGAGCAGTTCTTC
TRBV27,17,-,TRBJ2-2,-,CASSLPETAAHTGELFF,TGTGCCAGCAGTTTGCCAGAAACAGCGGCCCACACCGGGGAGCTGTTTTTT
TRBV7-2,15,-,TRBJ2-7,-,CASSFGAYLTYEQYF,TGTGCCAGCAGCTTTGGGGCTTATCTTACCTACGAGCAGTACTTC
TRBV28,18,-,TRBJ2-7,-,CASTLRLPGLASSYEQYF,TGTGCCAGCACCTTGAGGCTCCCCGGATTAGCGAGTTCCTACGAGCAGTACTTC
TRBV30,15,-,TRBJ1-4,-,CAWRIRGTTNEKLFF,TGTGCCTGGAGGATACGAGGGACAACTAATGAAAAACTGTTTTTT
TRBV25-1,13,-,TRBJ2-1,-,CASSVTTPQKQFF,TGTGCCAGCAGTGTTACTACGCCACAGAAGCAGTTCTTC
TRBV5-1,16,-,TRBJ2-7,TRBD2,CASSSGLAGGEYEQYF,TGCGCCAGCAGCTCCGGTCTAGCGGGAGGAGAGTACGAGCAGTACTTC
TRBV6-1,14,-,TRBJ2-7,TRBD1,CASSEVGQSYEQYF,TGTGCCAGCAGTGAAGTGGGACAGAGCTACGAGCAGTACTTC
TRBV5-1,16,-,TRBJ2-2,TRBD2,CASSLPSGGNTGELFF,TGCGCCAGCAGCTTGCCCAGCGGGGGGAACACCGGGGAGCTGTTTTTT
TRBV18,14,-,TRBJ1-1,-,CASSPRQTNTEAFF,TGTGCCAGCTCACCACGACAGACGAACACTGAAGCTTTCTTT
TRBV19,15,-,TRBJ2-7,TRBD2,CASKEGLATHYEQYF,TGTGCCAGTAAGGAGGGACTAGCGACACACTACGAGCAGTACTTC
TRBV2,16,-,TRBJ2-1,-,CASSPVRSLTYNEQFF,TGTGCCAGCAGCCCGGTTCGGAGTCTAACCTACAATGAGCAGTTCTTC
TRBV28,11,-,TRBJ1-2,-,CASSLDYGYTF,TGTGCCAGCAGTTTAGACTATGGCTACACCTTC
TRBV28,15,-,TRBJ2-3,-,CASSLVDTSTDTQYF,TGTGCCAGCAGTTTGGTAGACACTAGCACAGATACGCAGTATTTT
TRBV27,17,-,TRBJ2-7,TRBD2,CASSLVASGRAVYEQYF,TGTGCCAGCAGTTTAGTGGCTAGCGGGAGGGCCGTGTACGAGCAGTACTTC
TRBV5-1,17,-,TRBJ2-2,-,CASSPKILGQDTGELFF,TGCGCCAGCAGCCCAAAAATATTGGGACAAGACACCGGGGAGCTGTTTTTT
TRBV9,13,-,TRBJ1-4,-,CASSVDMGDTLFF,TGTGCCAGCAGCGTAGATATGGGGGACACCCTGTTTTTT
TRBV5-1,12,few,TRBJ2-3,-,CASSRDWVPQYF,TGCGCCAGCAGCCGGGATTGGGTTCCGCAGTATTTT
TRBV5-8,18,-,TRBJ2-1,TRBD2,CASSAGSLAGGPHNEQFF,TGTGCCAGCAGCGCCGGCTCACTAGCGGGAGGGCCCCACAATGAGCAGTTCTTC
TRBV14,17,-,TRBJ1-4,-,CASSQEGWRQGGEKLFF,TGTGCCAGCAGCCAAGAAGGTTGGCGCCAGGGTGGTGAAAAACTGTTTTTT
TRBV5-4,14,-,TRBJ2-7,-,CASSLEQSSYEQYF,TGTGCCAGCAGCTTGGAACAGAGCTCCTACGAGCAGTACTTC
TRBV7-3,15,-,TRBJ2-6,-,CASSLEISGANVLTF,TGTGCCAGCAGCTTGGAGATCTCTGGGGCCAACGTCCTGACTTTC
TRBV6-5,15,-,TRBJ2-3,-,CASTPSPPGTDTQYF,TGTGCCAGCACTCCATCGCCCCCAGGCACAGATACGCAGTATTTT
TRBV7-2,13,-,TRBJ2-5,-,CASSAARPETQYF,TGTGCCAGCAGCGCGGCCCGACCGGAGACCCAGTACTTC
TRBV6-6,16,-,TRBJ2-1,-,CASSSPAGRAYNEQFF,TGTGCCAGCAGTTCCCCGGCGGGTAGGGCCTACAATGAGCAGTTCTTC
TRBV10-1,14,-,TRBJ1-1,-,CASNPQDLNTEAFF,TGCGCCAGCAATCCACAGGACTTGAACACTGAAGCTTTCTTT
TRBV11-2,15,-,TRBJ2-3,-,CASSLDWGSTDTQYF,TGTGCCAGCAGCTTAGACTGGGGGAGTACAGATACGCAGTATTTT
TRBV11-3,13,-,TRBJ1-1,-,CASSLGGDTEAFF,TGTGCCAGCAGCTTAGGGGGGGACACTGAAGCTTTCTTT
TRBV9,15,-,TRBJ2-3,-,CASSVDGLSTDTQYF,TGTGCCAGCAGCGTAGATGGGTTGAGCACAGATACGCAGTATTTT
TRBV27,16,-,TRBJ2-7,TRBD2,CASLGLAGGDYYEQYF,TGTGCCAGCTTAGGACTAGCGGGCGGAGATTACTACGAGCAGTACTTC
TRBV5-6,13,-,TRBJ1-2,-,CASSLSGEDGYTF,TGTGCCAGCAGCTTAAGTGGGGAGGACGGCTACACCTTC
TRBV19,14,-,TRBJ2-6,-,CASMIRSGANVLTF,TGTGCCAGTATGATACGCTCTGGGGCCAACGTCCTGACTTTC
TRBV28,14,-,TRBJ1-5,-,CATRPTYSNQPQHF,TGTGCCACACGACCAACGTATAGCAATCAGCCCCAGCATTTT
TRBV2,13,-,TRBJ1-5,-,CASKRLGGQPQHF,TGTGCCAGCAAACGCCTAGGGGGACAGCCCCAGCATTTT
TRBV2,14,once,TRBJ2-7,TRBD2,CASSEARREGRLYF,TGTGCCAGCAGTGAAGCGAGACGGGAGGGCCGTTTGTACTTC
TRBV5-1,14,once,TRBJ2-3,-,CASREVPGTDTQYF,TGCGCCAGCAGAGAGGTCCCTGGCACAGATACGCAGTATTTT
TRBV6-1,12,-,TRBJ2-3,-,CASSVHTDTQYF,TGTGCCAGCAGTGTCCACACAGATACGCAGTATTTT
TRBV29-1,14,once,TRBJ2-1,TRBD1,CSGTGTADHNEQFF,TGCAGCGGTACCGGGACAGCGGATCACAATGAGCAGTTCTTC
TRBV29-1,15,-,TRBJ2-1,-,CSVDTPGHPWNEQFF,TGCAGCGTCGATACCCCGGGACACCCTTGGAATGAGCAGTTCTTC
TRBV5-4,17,-,TRBJ2-2,TRBD2,CASSLRLAGMNTGELFF,TGTGCCAGCAGCTTGCGGCTAGCGGGGATGAACACCGGGGAGCTGTTTTTT
TRBV7-9,13,-,TRBJ2-5,-,CASSQLGQETQYF,TGTGCCAGCAGTCAATTAGGACAAGAGACCCAGTACTTC
TRBV19,15,-,TRBJ2-3,TRBD2,CASSLLAGVSDTQYF,TGTGCCAGTAGTTTACTAGCGGGAGTTTCAGATACGCAGTATTTT
TRBV5-1,14,-,TRBJ2-5,-,CASSFGGTQETQYF,TGCGCCAGCAGCTTTGGCGGGACCCAAGAGACCCAGTACTTC
TRBV27,14,once,TRBJ2-7,-,CASSHGGRAVEQYF,TGTGCCAGCAGTCACGGGGGGCGGGCCGTCGAGCAGTACTTC
TRBV5-4,12,-,TRBJ2-1,-,CASSPQGYEQFF,TGTGCCAGCAGCCCTCAGGGGTATGAGCAGTTCTTC
TRBV7-9,16,-,TRBJ2-7,TRBD2,CASNGGRTLTTYEQYF,TGTGCCAGCAATGGCGGGAGGACACTCACGACCTACGAGCAGTACTTC
TRBV10-1,15,-,TRBJ2-7,-,CASSEWLELLYEQYF,TGCGCCAGCAGTGAGTGGCTGGAGCTGCTCTACGAGCAGTACTTC
TRBV7-9,14,-,TRBJ2-3,-,CASSPTLATDTQYF,TGTGCCAGCAGCCCCACTCTGGCCACAGATACGCAGTATTTT
TRBV5-1,11,-,TRBJ1-2,-,CASSEGYGYTF,TGCGCCAGCAGTGAGGGTTATGGCTACACCTTC
TRBV27,16,-,TRBJ2-7,TRBD1,CASSLGGWTGSDEQYF,TGTGCCAGCAGTTTGGGGGGCTGGACAGGGTCAGACGAGCAGTACTTC
TRBV2,11,-,TRBJ2-7,-,CASGSSYEQYF,TGTGCCAGCGGGTCCTCCTACGAGCAGTACTTC